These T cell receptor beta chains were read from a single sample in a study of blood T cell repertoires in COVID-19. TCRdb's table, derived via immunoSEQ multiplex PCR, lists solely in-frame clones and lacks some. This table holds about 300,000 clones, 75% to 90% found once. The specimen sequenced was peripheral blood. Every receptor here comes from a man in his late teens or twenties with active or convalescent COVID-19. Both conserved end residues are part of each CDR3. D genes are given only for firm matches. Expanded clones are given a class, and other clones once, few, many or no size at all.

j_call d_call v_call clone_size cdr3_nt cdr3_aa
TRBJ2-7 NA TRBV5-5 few TGTGCCAGCAGCCAGAAGGGAGGCTACGAGCAGTACTTC CASSQKGGYEQYF
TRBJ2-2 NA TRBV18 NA TGTGCCAGCTCACAAAGGGGGACCGGGGAGCTGTTTTTT CASSQRGTGELFF
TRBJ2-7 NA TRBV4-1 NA TGCGCCAGCAGCCAAGATTTACAGACGTACGAGCAGTACTTC CASSQDLQTYEQYF
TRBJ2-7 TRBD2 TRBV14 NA TGTGCCAGCAGCCCCCGACTAGCATACGAGCAGTACTTC CASSPRLAYEQYF
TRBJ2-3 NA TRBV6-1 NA TGTGCCAGCAGTGCCCAACGCTCTAGCGAGGGCACAGATACGCAGTATTTT CASSAQRSSEGTDTQYF
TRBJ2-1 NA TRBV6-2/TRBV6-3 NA TGTGCCAGCAGCCTGCGGTCCAACAATGAGCAGTTCTTC CASSLRSNNEQFF
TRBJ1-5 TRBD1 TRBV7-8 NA TGTGCCAGCAGCTCAGTGGGGACAGGGTGGGTCGCGGGTCAGCCCCAGCATTTT CASSSVGTGWVAGQPQHF
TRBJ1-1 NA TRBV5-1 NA TGCGCCAGCAGCTTGCGGTGGCAGGGTGAAGCTTTCTTT CASSLRWQGEAFF
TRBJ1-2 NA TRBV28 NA TGTGCCAGTAAGATAGCCGGGGACTATGGCTACACCTTC CASKIAGDYGYTF
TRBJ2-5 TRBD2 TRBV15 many TGTGCCACCAGCAGAGATAGCGGGGGGGCAGAGACCCAGTACTTC CATSRDSGGAETQYF
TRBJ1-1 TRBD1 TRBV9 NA TGTGCCAGCAGCGCCCGGGGACAGGGCGGCGTAGCTTTCTTT CASSARGQGGVAFF
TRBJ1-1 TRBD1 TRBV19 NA TGTGCCAGTATGGCGGGACAGTCTAACACTGAAGCTTTCTTT CASMAGQSNTEAFF
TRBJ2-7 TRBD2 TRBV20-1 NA TGCAGTGCTAGTACGACTAGCGGGGGATACGAGCAGTACTTC CSASTTSGGYEQYF
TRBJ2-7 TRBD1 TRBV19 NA TGTGCCAGTAGTAGGACAGGGGCCTACGAGCAGTACTTC CASSRTGAYEQYF
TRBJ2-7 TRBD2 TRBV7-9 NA TGTGCCAGTCTCGGCGGGACGGGACTAAGCTACGAGCAGTACTTC CASLGGTGLSYEQYF
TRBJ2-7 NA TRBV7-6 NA TGTGCCAGCAGTAAGACCCCGGGAGCTCCTTCCGAGCAGTACTTC CASSKTPGAPSEQYF
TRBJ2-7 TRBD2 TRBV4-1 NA TGCGCCAGCAGCCAAGGGTTAGCGGGGGGCTACGAGCAGTACTTC CASSQGLAGGYEQYF
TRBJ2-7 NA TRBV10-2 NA TGCGCCAGCAGTGAGTATGGGACATTTGCCTCCTACGAGCAGTACTTC CASSEYGTFASYEQYF
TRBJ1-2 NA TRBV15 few TGTGCCACCAGGGTCGGGGTTGGGGCTAACTATGGCTACACCTTC CATRVGVGANYGYTF
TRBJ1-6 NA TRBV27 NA TGTGCCAGCAGTGCGACAGTGAGCTCCTATAATTCACCCCTCCACTTT CASSATVSSYNSPLHF
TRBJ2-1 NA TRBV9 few TGTGCCAGCAGCTCTCTCGGACAGGGAGGGGTTGAGCAGTTCTTC CASSSLGQGGVEQFF
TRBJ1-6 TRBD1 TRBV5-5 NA TGTGCCAGCAGCCCGGACAGGCCGATGGGTGGTTCACCCCTCCACTTT CASSPDRPMGGSPLHF
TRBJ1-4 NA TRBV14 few TGTGCCAGCAGCCAATCCACGGAGTGGGAAAAACTGTTTTTT CASSQSTEWEKLFF
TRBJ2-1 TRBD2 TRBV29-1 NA TGCAGCGTGGACGGACTAGCGGGAGATTATGAGCAGTTCTTC CSVDGLAGDYEQFF
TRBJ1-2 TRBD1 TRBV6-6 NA TGTGCCAGCACCTCAACGGGACAGGGGCGTAACTATGGCTACACCTTC CASTSTGQGRNYGYTF
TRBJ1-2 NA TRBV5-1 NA TGCGCCAGCAGTCCTGGACAGTATGGCTACACCTTC CASSPGQYGYTF
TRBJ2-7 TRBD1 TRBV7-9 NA TGTGCCAGCAGCTCGACAGGGGGCCATCCCTCGTACGAGCAGTACTTC CASSSTGGHPSYEQYF
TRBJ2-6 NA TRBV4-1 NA TGCGCCAGCAGCCAAGACCCTTTTGCTGGGGCCAACGTCCTGACTTTC CASSQDPFAGANVLTF
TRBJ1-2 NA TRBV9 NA TGTGCCAGCAGCGTATCAGGGTTGTCGAACTATGGCTACACCTTC CASSVSGLSNYGYTF
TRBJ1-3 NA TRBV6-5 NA TGTGCCAGCAGGTCCGACAGGACCTCTGGAAACACCATATATTTT CASRSDRTSGNTIYF